The T cell receptor (beta chain) under discussion was sequenced for a study of blood T cell repertoires in COVID-19. The wider study: Sources were T cells, B-cell-depleted T cells, or PBMCs; the material itself was cDNA or gDNA.

This clone was detected once. Other DNA sequences in this specimen translate into the identical CDR3. The CDR3 runs to 15 residues. Germline V gene data show CDR1 as LGHNA and CDR2 as YSLEER. Trimming removed 0 bases at V and 1 base at J, with 9 bases between. Methods used by the authors: The assay estimated nucleated cells by amplifying reference gene primers. TCRdb's table, derived via immunoSEQ multiplex PCR, lists solely in-frame clones and lacks some. V and J calls and clone size are as listed in that table; D and trimming were resolved from the DNA. The repertoire has about 78,000 clones, 90% of them found once; the top ten carry around 0.8%.

The TCR was taken from a woman older than 75 with acute or convalescent COVID-19. Sequenced: peripheral blood. The genes are TRBV4-3 and TRBJ1-1; D remains unclear. CDR3 bases: TGCGCCAGCAGCCAAGATAGACTTGGGAACACTGAAGCTTTCTTT. As protein: CASSQDRLGNTEAFF.